Listed below are T cell receptor beta chains from one sample, sequenced in a study of CD8+ T cells in alopecia areata. Assay: immunoSEQ multiplex PCR; the TCRdb copy retains only in-frame clones and omits some. The sample has fewer than 200,000 clones, less than 75% seen once. The sample in question was CD4+ T cells sorted from blood, obtained between weeks 55 and 65, from a patient treated with tofacitinib. These receptors all stem from a human donor with alopecia areata. Each CDR3 is given with its conserved first and last residue. D genes are given only for firm matches. Some rows have no size entry. The others give once, few or many, or a class for an expanded clone.

clone size	V gene	J gene	D gene	CDR3 protein	CDR3 DNA
few	TRBV29-1	TRBJ2-2	.	CSVVVQGGPSTGELFF	TGCAGCGTTGTAGTACAGGGAGGTCCGAGCACCGGGGAGCTGTTTTTT
many	TRBV6-1	TRBJ2-4	.	CASSEGRGNIQYF	TGTGCCAGCAGTGAAGGGAGGGGAAACATTCAGTACTTC
.	TRBV21-1	TRBJ2-7	.	CASSKGDRGYYEQYF	TGTGCCAGCAGCAAAGGTGACAGGGGCTACTACGAGCAGTACTTC
.	TRBV6-1	TRBJ1-4	TRBD1	CASRVSGTGSEKLFF	TGTGCCAGCAGGGTGTCTGGGACAGGGAGTGAAAAACTGTTTTTT
few	TRBV7-2	TRBJ2-5	.	CASSGPSFQETQYF	TGTGCCAGCAGCGGGCCGAGTTTCCAAGAGACCCAGTACTTC
.	TRBV18	TRBJ2-6	.	CASSPDNSGANVLTF	TGTGCCAGCTCACCTGACAACTCTGGGGCCAACGTCCTGACTTTC
few	TRBV19	TRBJ2-7	.	CASSRRTASEQYF	TGTGCCAGTAGTAGGAGGACAGCTAGCGAGCAGTACTTC
.	TRBV9	TRBJ1-1	.	CASSVEVGTEAFF	TGTGCCAGCAGCGTAGAGGTTGGCACTGAAGCTTTCTTT
.	TRBV29-1	TRBJ1-1	.	CSALGRLNTEAFF	TGCAGCGCCCTGGGCAGGCTCAACACTGAAGCTTTCTTT
few	TRBV19	TRBJ1-1	.	CASTTTRGGTEAFF	TGTGCCAGTACCACAACCAGGGGAGGCACTGAAGCTTTCTTT
.	TRBV2	TRBJ2-2	.	CASSETSPGELFF	TGTGCCAGCAGTGAAACATCCCCCGGGGAGCTGTTTTTT
.	TRBV25-1	TRBJ1-2	.	CASSESEGYGYTF	TGTGCCAGCAGTGAATCGGAGGGCTATGGCTACACCTTC
.	TRBV6-5	TRBJ2-5	TRBD2	CASSYWFSSGGETQYF	TGTGCCAGCAGTTACTGGTTCAGTAGCGGGGGCGAGACCCAGTACTTC
once	TRBV19	TRBJ1-5	.	CASSTGTDFGQPQHF	TGTGCCAGTAGCACCGGGACGGATTTTGGTCAGCCCCAGCATTTT
.	TRBV27	TRBJ1-2	TRBD1	CASSRDFTGGANYGYTF	TGTGCCAGCAGTCGCGACTTCACAGGGGGAGCTAACTATGGCTACACCTTC
.	TRBV20-1	TRBJ1-2	.	CSTRQNYGYTF	TGCAGTACCAGACAAAACTATGGCTACACCTTC
.	TRBV9	TRBJ2-3	.	CASSADRTDTQYF	TGTGCCAGCAGCGCCGACCGCACAGATACGCAGTATTTT
.	TRBV27	TRBJ2-6	.	CASSFRAESSGANVLTF	TGTGCCAGCAGCTTTCGGGCAGAGAGCTCTGGGGCCAACGTCCTGACTTTC
.	TRBV7-6	TRBJ2-7	.	CASSLGGGGRQDEQYF	TGTGCCAGCAGCTTAGGGGGAGGTGGCAGGCAGGACGAGCAGTACTTC
.	TRBV5-1	TRBJ2-7	.	CASRTEDEQYF	TGCGCCAGCAGGACAGAGGACGAGCAGTACTTC
few	TRBV29-1	TRBJ2-5	TRBD2	CSVKLAGGRETQYF	TGCAGCGTTAAGCTAGCGGGGGGACGGGAGACCCAGTACTTC
few	TRBV7-2	TRBJ2-5	.	CASSLDPSFSETQYF	TGTGCCAGCAGCTTAGATCCAAGTTTTAGTGAGACCCAGTACTTC
.	TRBV14	TRBJ2-3	TRBD1	CASSHQGGRADTQYF	TGTGCCAGCAGCCACCAAGGGGGCAGGGCAGATACGCAGTATTTT
.	TRBV29-1	TRBJ1-1	.	CSVASGTVYTEAFF	TGCAGCGTTGCCTCCGGGACTGTATACACTGAAGCTTTCTTT
.	TRBV7-2	TRBJ1-6	.	CASSLVRDSPLHF	TGTGCCAGCAGCTTAGTTCGTGATTCACCCCTCCACTTT
few	TRBV7-8	TRBJ2-5	.	CASSLSGIQETQYF	TGTGCCAGCAGCTTGTCGGGGATTCAAGAGACCCAGTACTTC
.	TRBV29-1	TRBJ2-7	TRBD1	CSVVTGGWYEQYF	TGCAGCGTTGTCACAGGGGGCTGGTACGAGCAGTACTTC
few	TRBV7-9	TRBJ1-1	.	CASSLDTRSEAFF	TGTGCCAGCAGCTTAGATACGAGGAGTGAAGCTTTCTTT
.	TRBV30	TRBJ2-5	TRBD1	CAWSNRGPSVGQYF	TGTGCCTGGAGTAACAGGGGCCCAAGTGTGGGGCAGTACTTC
few	TRBV7-9	TRBJ2-3	.	CASSLEPFSTDTQYF	TGTGCCAGCAGCTTAGAGCCCTTTAGCACAGATACGCAGTATTTT
.	TRBV4-2	TRBJ2-7	TRBD2	CASSQELAGGIYEQYF	TGTGCCAGCAGCCAGGAACTAGCGGGGGGCATCTACGAGCAGTACTTC
.	TRBV5-1	TRBJ2-5	TRBD2	CASSLGLAGETQYF	TGCGCCAGCAGCTTAGGACTAGCCGGAGAGACCCAGTACTTC
.	TRBV11-2	TRBJ2-3	TRBD1	CASSLATGATDTQYF	TGTGCCAGCAGCTTAGCGACAGGGGCCACAGATACGCAGTATTTT
few	TRBV30	TRBJ1-2	.	CAWTTQTGVGYTF	TGTGCCTGGACTACACAAACGGGCGTGGGCTACACCTTC
.	TRBV27	TRBJ2-6	TRBD1	CASSPMPRTGKDSGANVLTF	TGTGCCAGCAGTCCGATGCCCCGGACAGGGAAAGACTCTGGGGCCAACGTCCTGACTTTC
few	TRBV4-3	TRBJ1-2	.	CASSQGNGISYGYTF	TGCGCCAGCAGCCAGGGGAACGGTATCTCCTATGGCTACACCTTC
.	TRBV7-2	TRBJ2-3	TRBD2	CASRTWGSGGPTDTQYF	TGTGCCAGCAGGACCTGGGGGAGCGGGGGGCCCACAGATACGCAGTATTTT
.	TRBV6-5	TRBJ1-2	.	CASSLRENYGYTF	TGTGCCAGCAGCCTCCGGGAGAACTATGGCTACACCTTC
.	TRBV29-1	TRBJ1-1	.	CSVESRSGLGAFF	TGCAGCGTTGAATCCCGGTCGGGTTTGGGAGCTTTCTTT
.	TRBV7-9	TRBJ2-7	.	CASAKQDGYEQYF	TGTGCCAGCGCCAAACAGGACGGCTACGAGCAGTACTTC
.	TRBV15	TRBJ2-6	.	CATSRDRPANSGANVLTF	TGTGCCACCAGCAGAGATCGCCCAGCCAATTCTGGGGCCAACGTCCTGACTTTC
.	TRBV5-6	TRBJ2-6	.	CASSSLRSGANVLTF	TGTGCCAGCAGCTCACTCCGCTCTGGGGCCAACGTCCTGACTTTC
.	TRBV7-3	TRBJ2-1	.	CASSLTGGYNEQFF	TGTGCCAGCAGCTTAACGGGGGGCTACAATGAGCAGTTCTTC
.	TRBV29-1	TRBJ2-7	TRBD2	CSASGTSGDGIYEQYF	TGCAGCGCCTCCGGGACTAGCGGGGACGGAATCTACGAGCAGTACTTC
.	TRBV4-1	TRBJ2-5	TRBD1	CASSPDRDKETQYF	TGCGCCAGCAGCCCGGACAGGGACAAAGAGACCCAGTACTTC
few	TRBV13	TRBJ1-6	.	CASRTDRNSPLHF	TGTGCCAGTCGGACGGATAGGAATTCACCCCTCCACTTT
.	TRBV6-1	TRBJ2-3	.	CASTRTDTQYF	TGTGCCAGCACCCGCACAGATACGCAGTATTTT
.	TRBV29-1	TRBJ1-1	.	CSVEHRQGTEAFF	TGCAGCGTTGAACACAGGCAAGGCACTGAAGCTTTCTTT
.	TRBV11-2	TRBJ2-7	TRBD2	CASSRTSGGSSYEQYF	TGTGCCAGCAGCCGAACGAGCGGGGGAAGCTCCTACGAGCAGTACTTC
.	TRBV7-9	TRBJ1-4	.	CASSQPRRTNEKLFF	TGTGCCAGCAGCCAGCCAAGACGGACTAATGAAAAACTGTTTTTT
.	TRBV30	TRBJ1-2	.	CAWSVGSPGYTF	TGTGCCTGGAGTGTGGGATCGCCGGGCTACACCTTC
few	TRBV23-1	TRBJ2-5	TRBD1	CAGNAGTGGPETQYF	TGCGCCGGAAACGCCGGGACAGGGGGTCCGGAGACCCAGTACTTC
.	TRBV5-1	TRBJ1-1	TRBD1	CASNTRGGAGTEAFF	TGCGCCAGCAACACGAGAGGGGGCGCGGGAACTGAAGCTTTCTTT
.	TRBV5-1	TRBJ2-5	.	CASSAGDSQETQYF	TGCGCCAGCAGCGCGGGGGACAGCCAAGAGACCCAGTACTTC
.	TRBV25-1	TRBJ2-5	TRBD1	CASRTGPLSRQETQYF	TGTGCCAGCAGGACAGGGCCTCTCAGCCGCCAAGAGACCCAGTACTTC
many	TRBV6-1	TRBJ1-4	.	CASSELISGKLFF	TGTGCCAGCAGTGAACTGATTAGCGGAAAACTGTTTTTT
.	TRBV7-2	TRBJ1-5	.	CASSPRGSRPTKPQHF	TGTGCCAGCAGCCCCCGGGGTTCTCGGCCGACCAAGCCCCAGCATTTT
.	TRBV5-5	TRBJ2-4	.	CASSSTTPGGTNIQYF	TGTGCCAGCAGCTCTACGACCCCCGGCGGGACAAACATTCAGTACTTC
.	TRBV11-1	TRBJ2-2	.	CASSLGTERRELFF	TGTGCCAGCAGCCTGGGGACTGAGAGGCGGGAGCTGTTTTTT